These 31 T cell receptor delta chains came from one sample sequenced in a study of Vδ1+ human thymocytes. Study-level results: Highly polyclonal TRG and TRD repertoires with Gaussian CDR3 length distributions appeared in thymus.

Their antigens remain unidentified. RNA was extracted from the cells and then reverse transcribed. Pooled V-gene forward primers with one constant-region reverse primer generated the CDR3 amplicons by multiplex PCR. TCRdb ran CATT on the multiplex PCR reads. Here the sample spans more than 50,000 delta-chain clones, more than 15% being singletons. Sequences were obtained from Vdelta1+ gamma-delta thymocytes from the thymus. Subset of the sample: FACS-sorted CD3+ TCRalphabeta- TCRVdelta1+ TCRVdelta2- thymocytes. Every receptor here comes from a boy younger than two who had congenital heart surgery.

Only a few counts were recorded for this clone. This chain links TRDV1 with TRDJ1, with 9 nucleotides matching TRDD3. Per the germline V gene, CDR1 is TSWWSYY and CDR2 is QGS. With V trimmed by 0 bases and J by 0 bases, 29 bases remained unmatched. This CDR3 comprises 25 residues. This CDR3 is CALGELFYLLPHWGTQQSYTDKLIF. CDR3 sequence (DNA): TGTGCTCTTGGGGAACTGTTCTACCTCCTGCCCCACTGGGGGACCCAGCAGTCTTACACCGATAAACTCATCTTT.

The table lists this clone with a few counts. The chain carries TRDV1 and TRDJ1; 11 positions match TRDD3. Germline V CDR1 and CDR2: TSWWSYY, QGS. V dropped 5 bases and J dropped 1; count of bases not matched to a gene: 21. This CDR3 spans 21 amino acids. This CDR3 reads CALGKNWVPMGDTGGTDKLIF. CDR3 nucleotides: TGTGCTCTTGGGAAAAACTGGGTTCCCATGGGGGATACGGGAGGCACCGATAAACTCATCTTT.

The chain is built from TRDV1 and TRDJ1, with TRDD3 matching 8 bases. J was trimmed by 0 bases and V by 0 bases; bases with no gene match: 12. CDR1 is TSWWSYY, CDR2 QGS, per germline. This CDR3 comprises 19 residues. This CDR3 reads CALGELPLGGINYTDKLIF. The CDR3 DNA is TGTGCTCTTGGGGAACTTCCCTTGGGGGGGATAAACTACACCGATAAACTCATCTTT.

V usage is TRDV1 and J usage is TRDJ2, with D maybe TRDD3 (6 bases). CDR3 size: 21 residues. The V gene lost 1 base and the J gene lost 0 bases, with 24 bases spanning the gap. Germline V CDR1 and CDR2: TSWWSYY, QGS. CDR3 loop: CALGERGLDQGIFALTAQLFF. Written as DNA, the CDR3 is TGTGCTCTTGGGGAACGCGGTCTAGATCAGGGGATCTTCGCTTTGACAGCACAACTCTTCTTT.

This sequence joins TRDV2 and TRDJ1; TRDD3 aligns across 13 bases. The junction had 9 bases not matched to a gene; V was cut back by 0 bases and J by 0 bases. CDR1 GEAIGNYY and CDR2 EKD come from the germline V gene. The CDR3 is 19 amino acids. The CDR3, as DNA: TGTGCCTGTGACACCGTACTGGGGGATACGGGTCAGTACACCGATAAACTCATCTTT. It specifies CACDTVLGDTGQYTDKLIF.

This clone occurred a few times. This chain connects TRDV1 to TRDJ1; tentatively, D is TRDD3 (6 bases). Germline V gene sequence: CDR1 TSWWSYY, CDR2 QGS. The V gene lost 3 bases and the J gene lost 2 bases, with 13 bases spanning the gap. CDR3 length equals 15 residues. CDR3 sequence: CALGDLRWGTDKLIF. The CDR3 nucleotides read TGTGCTCTTGGGGACCTAAGGTGGGGGACCGATAAACTCATCTTT.

The chain couples TRDV1 to TRDJ1; D is uncertain. The CDR3 contains 15 residues. Germline CDR1 and CDR2: TSWWSYY and QGS. V was cut by 5 bases and J by 10 bases, with 23 bases left in between. The DNA for the CDR3 is TGTGCTCTTGGGATTCGAGCCCACTACACGAGGGGACTCATCTTT. Translated, it gives CALGIRAHYTRGLIF.

This sequence joins TRDV1 and TRDJ1; no definite D call. V lost 4 bases, J lost 0 bases, and 21 bases lay in between. The CDR3 is made up of 18 amino acids. Germline V gives CDR1 TSWWSYY, CDR2 QGS. The CDR3, as DNA: TGTGCTCTTGGGGGCCCCCAGGTTACCACAATTAACACCGATAAACTCATCTTT. Translating gives CALGGPQVTTINTDKLIF.

This clone was seen more than once but under ten times. The chain recombines TRDV1 with TRDJ1; TRDD3 aligns across 12 bases. The CDR3 spans 22 residues. The germline gives CDR1 TSWWSYY, CDR2 QGS. With V trimmed by 7 bases and J by 0 bases, 24 bases remained unmatched. CDR3 DNA sequence: TGTGCTCTTGTTCTTACATCCTACGTACTGGGGGATACCGACAGGTACACCGATAAACTCATCTTT. Translation: CALVLTSYVLGDTDRYTDKLIF.

This clone was detected a few times. The genes are TRDV1 and TRDJ1; 10 nucleotides agree with TRDD3. From germline, CDR1 is TSWWSYY and CDR2 QGS. Losses at the gene ends were 5 bases for V and 3 bases for J; bases not matched to a gene: 18. CDR3 length: 19 residues. The CDR3, as DNA: TGTGCTCTTGGGACCCCTAATCCGGGCTGGGGGATAGATTCCGATAAACTCATCTTT. It is translated as CALGTPNPGWGIDSDKLIF.

The chain recombines TRDV1 with TRDJ1; 8 bases line up with TRDD3. This CDR3 contains 16 residues. Germline CDR1 reads TSWWSYY; CDR2 reads QGS. J lost 8 bases, V lost 4 bases, and 15 bases had no gene match. The CDR3 nucleotides read TGTGCTCTTGGGGCCCAAATCGTACTGGGGGCTCGCAAACTCATCTTT. Its translation is CALGAQIVLGARKLIF.

The rearrangement links TRDV1 to TRDJ1, with 7 bases fitting TRDD2. This CDR3 comprises 18 residues. After removal of 3 bases from V and 0 bases from J, the junction contained 13 bases not matched to a gene. Germline lookup yields CDR1 TSWWSYY and CDR2 QGS. The CDR3 DNA is TGTGCTCTTGGGGACCTTCCTTCTTGGTACGAGTACACCGATAAACTCATCTTT. This codes for CALGDLPSWYEYTDKLIF.

The rearrangement links TRDV1 to TRDJ1; 8 bases are shared with TRDD3. There are 17 residues in the CDR3. Germline V gives CDR1 TSWWSYY, CDR2 QGS. V lost 0 bases, J lost 4 bases, and 10 bases stayed unmatched. This chain's CDR3 is CALGELGYVGRSDKLIF. CDR3 nucleotide sequence: TGTGCTCTTGGGGAACTGGGATACGTCGGACGTAGCGATAAACTCATCTTT.

The V gene is TRDV1, the J gene TRDJ1; D is ambiguous. The germline CDR1 and CDR2 sequences are TSWWSYY and QGS. V was trimmed by 6 bases and J by 3 bases, leaving 26 bases between them. The CDR3 length is 18 residues. In DNA form, the CDR3 reads TGTGCTCTTGGTGAAAACTGCGTCTCGGGGCCACGGGCCGATAAACTCATCTTT. Amino acid sequence: CALGENCVSGPRADKLIF.

This clone was recorded a few times. This chain connects TRDV1 to TRDJ1; 7 bases agree with TRDD3. The V and J ends lost 4 bases and 0 bases, in that order; junction bases with no gene match: 17. This CDR3 is built from 19 residues. CDR1 and CDR2 from the germline V gene are TSWWSYY and QGS. CDR3 in amino acids: CALGAPSWGDPRDTDKLIF. CDR3 coding DNA: TGTGCTCTTGGGGCACCAAGTTGGGGGGATCCGAGGGACACCGATAAACTCATCTTT.

This clone was counted between two and nine times. The V and J genes are TRDV1 and TRDJ1, with a tentative D call TRDD3 (6 bases). Trimming removed 5 bases from V and 7 bases from J, with 23 bases in between. This CDR3 has 16 amino acids. CDR1 TSWWSYY and CDR2 QGS come from the germline V gene. The CDR3 here is CALGPSGGRPGGKLIF. CDR3 nucleotide sequence: TGTGCTCTTGGGCCCTCAGGGGGAAGACCGGGGGGTAAACTCATCTTT.

The J gene is TRDJ1, the V gene TRDV1; 9 bases align to TRDD3. This CDR3 comprises 18 residues. Germline trimming cut 1 base from V and 5 bases from J; bases unmatched to any gene: 14. Looked up from germline, CDR1 is TSWWSYY and CDR2 is QGS. Written as DNA, the CDR3 is TGTGCTCTTGGGGAACCTTCCCTACCTGGGGATACGACTGATAAACTCATCTTT. Residues: CALGEPSLPGDTTDKLIF.

V usage is TRDV3 and J usage is TRDJ1, with TRDD3 matching 11 bases. Germline CDR1 TVYSNPD, CDR2 GDNSRS (reference sequence). With 0 bases clipped from V and 5 bases from J, the junction kept 8 bases outside the gene matches. CDR3 size: 15 residues. Here the CDR3 DNA reads TGTGCCTTTAGCCCCGATGGGGGATACGGGGATAAACTCATCTTT. This translates into CAFSPDGGYGDKLIF.

Note on this clone: Germline is not matched at one junction end, which may reflect a read error. The rearrangement links TRDV1 to TRDJ1; D unresolved. Germline V gene lookup returns CDR1 TSWWSYY and CDR2 QGS. The CDR3 length is 16 residues. The CDR3 DNA is TGTGCTCTTGGGGAATGTATGTTAGGGTACACCGATAAACTCACCTTT. Translated, it gives CALGECMLGYTDKLTF.

The chain joins TRDV1 to TRDJ1, with TRDD3 identical over 13 bases. CDR1 TSWWSYY and CDR2 QGS come from the germline V gene. The CDR3 contains 20 residues. Germline trimming cut 0 bases from V and 8 bases from J; bases unmatched to any gene: 18. DNA of the CDR3: TGTGCTCTTGGGGAACTAATTCTGAGAGGGGTACTGGGGGATACGGGCAAACTCATCTTT. Encoded protein: CALGELILRGVLGDTGKLIF.

J is TRDJ1 and V is TRDV1; TRDD3 might be the D (6 bases). The CDR3 has 18 amino acids. Germline CDR1 reads TSWWSYY; CDR2 reads QGS. V dropped 4 bases and J dropped 4 bases, with 25 bases sitting between them. CDR3 amino acids: CALGGSKSSVLGFDKLIF. CDR3 coding DNA: TGTGCTCTTGGGGGATCCAAGAGCTCCGTACTGGGATTCGATAAACTCATCTTT.

V gene TRDV1 combines with J gene TRDJ1; 9 bases map to TRDD3. Unmatched junction bases numbered 19, after V lost 5 bases and J lost 0 bases. This CDR3 contains 20 residues. In germline, CDR1 is TSWWSYY, CDR2 QGS. This CDR3 reads CALGTLRANGGYQYTDKLIF. The CDR3 bases are TGTGCTCTTGGGACCCTACGGGCAAACGGGGGATACCAGTACACCGATAAACTCATCTTT.

This chain links TRDV1 with TRDJ1; D gene ambiguous. V was pared by 5 bases and J by 3 bases, with 25 bases between. CDR1 TSWWSYY and CDR2 QGS come from the germline V gene. The CDR3 has 18 residues. This CDR3 reads CALGYLGGAPGFSDKLIF. Written as DNA, the CDR3 is TGTGCTCTTGGGTACCTCGGAGGGGCGCCAGGCTTTTCCGATAAACTCATCTTT.

There are a few counts of this clone. The chain links TRDV2 to TRDJ1, with 7 bases that match TRDD3. The CDR3 length is 15 residues. Germline V gene lookup returns CDR1 GEAIGNYY and CDR2 EKD. The V gene end was trimmed by 1 base and the J gene end by 3 bases; junction bases not matched to a gene: 7. The CDR3 DNA reads as TGTGCCTGTGACACTACTGGGGATCACCCCGATAAACTCATCTTT. It encodes CACDTTGDHPDKLIF.

V usage is TRDV1 and J usage is TRDJ1; 12 nucleotides line up with TRDD3. The V gene end was trimmed by 5 bases and the J gene end by 8 bases; junction bases not matched to a gene: 21. The CDR3 loop spans 19 amino acids. Per the germline V gene, CDR1 is TSWWSYY and CDR2 is QGS. DNA for the CDR3: TGTGCTCTTGGGAACCCGCTATCGACACCTTTACTGGGGGATACAAAACTCATCTTT. Translating gives CALGNPLSTPLLGDTKLIF.

The table lists this clone with a few counts. The chain is built from TRDV1 and TRDJ1; 9 bases are a match to TRDD3. The CDR3 has 23 residues. Looked up from germline, CDR1 is TSWWSYY and CDR2 is QGS. J was trimmed by 0 bases and V by 5 bases; bases with no gene match: 28. CDR3 nucleotide sequence: TGTGCTCTTGGGACACTAGGGCCTTCCCTGTCACTGGGGGAGCCCCTGTACACCGATAAACTCATCTTT. Translated: CALGTLGPSLSLGEPLYTDKLIF.

The genes are TRDV1 and TRDJ1; D is possibly TRDD3 (5 bases). This CDR3 spans 22 amino acids. Germline V CDR1 and CDR2: TSWWSYY, QGS. Deletions cut 1 base from V and 7 bases from J, with 37 bases between. This CDR3 is CALGEPPLFTAPRLWAPLKLIF. DNA for the CDR3: TGTGCTCTTGGGGAACCACCGCTCTTCACCGCCCCACGTCTCTGGGCTCCCCTTAAACTCATCTTT.

This clone was counted a single time. The chain uses TRDV1 and TRDJ1; TRDD3 matches at 13 bases. Germline loops: CDR1 TSWWSYY, CDR2 QGS. The CDR3 has 19 amino acids. With 5 bases clipped from V and 0 bases from J, the junction kept 12 bases outside the gene matches. The CDR3 sequence: CALGNLRLGDTLHTDKLIF. CDR3 nucleotide sequence: TGTGCTCTTGGGAATCTACGACTGGGGGATACGCTTCACACCGATAAACTCATCTTT.

The rearrangement joins TRDV1 to TRDJ1; D is perhaps TRDD3 (6 bases). Germline V gene sequence: CDR1 TSWWSYY, CDR2 QGS. The V and J ends lost 3 bases and 0 bases respectively, with 68 bases between them. The CDR3 has 34 residues. The CDR3 region is CALGDPHLRAGVTASPPSQYRRPVFVINTDKLIF. The CDR3 DNA follows: TGTGCTCTTGGGGATCCGCATCTACGAGCTGGGGTAACAGCATCTCCGCCGTCCCAGTACCGCCGTCCCGTCTTTGTTATCAACACCGATAAACTCATCTTT.

This clone was seen a few times. V usage is TRDV1 and J usage is TRDJ1, with 8 bases lining up with TRDD3. Germline CDR1 TSWWSYY, CDR2 QGS. The CDR3 covers 20 residues. V dropped 2 bases and J dropped 0; count of bases not matched to a gene: 17. For the CDR3, the DNA is TGTGCTCTTGGGGAATGGTCGCTACGCTGGGGGACGGGATACACCGATAAACTCATCTTT. This sequence encodes CALGEWSLRWGTGYTDKLIF.

This clone appeared a few times. The chain is built from TRDV1 and TRDJ1, with TRDD3 as a possible D gene (5 bases). The CDR3 contains 16 residues. Germline CDR1 TSWWSYY, CDR2 QGS. Trimming shortened V by 6 bases and J by 7 bases, and 24 bases separated the two germline ends. In DNA, the CDR3 is TGTGCTCTTGGCCCCCGAACCGGGGGTCTCAATTCTAAACTCATCTTT. It specifies CALGPRTGGLNSKLIF.